Listed below are T cell receptor beta chains from one sample, sequenced in a study of CD8+CD57+ T cells in acquired aplastic anemia. MiXCR, run by TCRdb on the reads, gives a single entry per CDR3 protein. This sample carries 200,000 to 250,000 distinct CDR3 sequences, 55% to 65% of them seen once, and the ten largest clones take around 50%. Sequenced material: sorted CD4+, CD8+, or CD8+CD57+ T cells (not recorded which) from PBMCs. These receptor sequences come from a human donor with aplastic anemia. CDR3s include the opening cysteine and the closing phenylalanine or tryptophan. The D gene is left open where the match is weak. Only part of the rows carry a size: once, few, many, or a class if the clone is expanded.

>NA|TRBV7-9|TRBJ2-5|TRBD2
CASSWTLAGRETQYF
TGTGCCAGCAGCTGGACCCTAGCGGGCAGAGAGACCCAGTACTTC
>NA|TRBV29-1|TRBJ2-5|NA
CSVHPRVSGTQYF
TGCAGCGTCCACCCAAGGGTTTCGGGGACCCAGTACTTC
>few|TRBV10-3|TRBJ1-5|NA
CAISEDSDSNQPQHF
TGTGCCATCAGTGAGGACAGCGATAGCAATCAGCCCCAGCATTTT
>NA|TRBV3-1|TRBJ1-1|NA
CASSPTGHMNTEAFF
TGTGCCAGCAGCCCGACGGGACATATGAACACTGAAGCTTTCTTT
>NA|TRBV29-1|TRBJ1-1|TRBD1
CSLLTGGRYTEAFF
TGCAGTTTACTTACAGGGGGCAGATACACTGAAGCTTTCTTT
>few|TRBV2|TRBJ2-7|NA
CASSEAGYAGVDEQYF
TGTGCCAGCAGTGAAGCTGGCTACGCAGGGGTCGACGAGCAGTACTTC
>NA|TRBV4-2|TRBJ2-7|TRBD1
CASSQVWDSVYEQYF
TGTGCCAGCAGCCAAGTGTGGGACAGCGTCTACGAGCAGTACTTC
>few|TRBV13|TRBJ2-1|NA
CASSLEGEGDEQFF
TGTGCCAGCAGCTTAGAAGGTGAGGGGGATGAGCAGTTCTTC
>NA|TRBV20-1|TRBJ1-6|TRBD1
CSAPQGVSGYNSPLHF
TGCAGTGCTCCCCAGGGGGTTAGTGGGTATAATTCACCCCTCCACTTT
>NA|TRBV9|TRBJ1-6|NA
CASSLGLQGSPLHF
TGTGCCAGCAGCCTAGGCCTTCAGGGTTCACCCCTCCACTTT
>once|TRBV20-1|TRBJ2-1|TRBD2
CSARLRGAIYNEQFF
TGCAGTGCTAGATTGCGGGGGGCGATTTACAATGAGCAGTTCTTC
>NA|TRBV10-3|TRBJ2-7|TRBD2
CAISDGGTSVYEQYF
TGTGCCATCAGTGATGGTGGGACTAGCGTGTACGAGCAGTACTTC
>few|TRBV4-2|TRBJ2-2|NA
CASSQDGGNYQTGELFF
TGTGCCAGCAGCCAAGACGGGGGAAACTACCAAACCGGGGAGCTGTTTTTT
>NA|TRBV10-3|TRBJ2-3|NA
CASSPDTVAGLRTDTQYF
TGTGCCAGCAGTCCCGACACAGTGGCGGGTCTAAGGACAGATACGCAGTATTTT
>NA|TRBV2|TRBJ1-1|NA
CASNQGRRNTEAFF
TGTGCCAGCAACCAGGGTAGGAGAAACACTGAAGCTTTCTTT
>once|TRBV12-3/TRBV12-4|TRBJ2-7|NA
CASSLFVDEQYF
TGTGCCAGCAGTTTATTCGTAGACGAGCAGTACTTC
>NA|TRBV2|TRBJ2-5|TRBD2
CASIKELAGLAGGNGETQYF
TGTGCCAGCATAAAGGAACTTGCGGGACTAGCGGGGGGGAACGGGGAGACCCAGTACTTC
>NA|TRBV7-3|TRBJ2-3|NA
CASSQDLGSTDTQYF
TGTGCCAGCAGCCAAGATCTGGGGAGCACAGATACGCAGTATTTT
>NA|TRBV29-1|TRBJ1-2|NA
CSVELQGQVDYGYTF
TGCAGCGTTGAACTGCAGGGGCAAGTGGACTATGGCTACACCTTC
>NA|TRBV27|TRBJ2-7|TRBD1
CASSLRTTGDEQYF
TGTGCCAGCAGCCTAAGAACGACAGGGGACGAGCAGTACTTC
>NA|TRBV7-9|TRBJ2-7|TRBD1
CASSRGGESYEQYF
TGTGCCAGCAGCCGAGGGGGCGAGTCCTACGAGCAGTACTTC
>few|TRBV5-1|TRBJ1-1|NA
CASSLASEAFF
TGCGCCAGCAGCTTGGCTTCAGAAGCTTTCTTT
>many|TRBV4-1|TRBJ2-7|TRBD1
CASSQGAGGGYEQYF
TGCGCCAGCAGCCAAGGAGCAGGGGGCGGGTACGAGCAGTACTTC
>NA|TRBV7-2|TRBJ1-6|NA
CASSGSGGGSPLHF
TGTGCCAGCAGTGGCTCTGGAGGTGGTTCACCCCTCCACTTT
>NA|TRBV5-1|TRBJ2-3|NA
CASSLTDSTDTQYF
TGCGCCAGCAGCTTGACAGACTCCACAGATACGCAGTATTTT
>NA|TRBV7-6|TRBJ2-5|TRBD2
CASSLATGREETQYF
TGTGCCAGCAGCTTAGCCACGGGGAGGGAAGAGACCCAGTACTTC
>NA|TRBV5-1|TRBJ2-7|NA
CASSYLTGDEQYF
TGCGCCAGCAGCTACCTGACAGGCGACGAGCAGTACTTC
>NA|TRBV12-5|TRBJ1-1|NA
CASAYSDSTEAFF
TGTGCTAGTGCTTACTCGGACAGTACGGAAGCTTTCTTT
>once|TRBV5-1|TRBJ2-3|NA
CASSSWAGDTQYF
TGCGCCAGCAGCTCCTGGGCAGGTGATACGCAGTATTTT
>few|TRBV15|TRBJ1-6|NA
CATSSSRSGPINSPLHF
TGTGCCACCAGCAGCTCCAGGTCGGGACCTATTAATTCACCCCTCCACTTT
>once|TRBV18|TRBJ2-7|NA
CASSPPGAAVPYEQYF
TGTGCCAGCTCACCACCGGGGGCCGCTGTCCCCTACGAGCAGTACTTC
>NA|TRBV5-5|TRBJ1-1|NA
CASRDAGVAGTEAFF
TGTGCCAGCAGGGATGCAGGGGTGGCGGGGACTGAAGCTTTCTTT
>few|TRBV20-1|TRBJ2-1|TRBD1
CSARSLGQETNEQFF
TGCAGTGCTAGATCCCTTGGACAGGAGACAAATGAGCAGTTCTTC
>NA|TRBV7-9|TRBJ1-1|NA
CASSKAEMNTEAFF
TGTGCCAGCAGCAAGGCGGAGATGAACACTGAAGCTTTCTTT
>NA|TRBV14|TRBJ1-1|NA
CASSRRVSTEAFF
TGTGCCAGCAGCCGTAGGGTAAGCACTGAAGCTTTCTTT
>few|TRBV20-1|TRBJ2-3|NA
CSARGVRSTDTQYF
TGCAGTGCTAGAGGAGTAAGATCCACAGATACGCAGTATTTT
>NA|TRBV10-3|TRBJ1-2|NA
CAISEISGAGLQTTNYGYTF
TGTGCCATCAGTGAGATCAGCGGCGCGGGGCTACAAACTACTAACTATGGCTACACCTTC
>few|TRBV7-6|TRBJ2-2|TRBD1
CASSPRQGQTGELFF
TGTGCCAGCAGCCCCAGACAGGGGCAGACCGGGGAGCTGTTTTTT
>NA|TRBV29-1|TRBJ1-1|NA
CSVGHEHTEAFF
TGCAGCGTTGGTCATGAACACACTGAAGCTTTCTTT
>NA|TRBV20-1|TRBJ2-2|TRBD1
CSAAGTANTGELFF
TGCAGTGCTGCCGGGACAGCGAACACCGGGGAGCTGTTTTTT
>NA|TRBV7-9|TRBJ2-7|TRBD2
CASSSDGLAGGGQYF
TGTGCCAGCAGCTCAGATGGACTAGCGGGAGGAGGACAGTACTTC
>NA|TRBV12-3/TRBV12-4|TRBJ1-2|TRBD1
CASSSQLQGAYGYTF
TGTGCCAGCAGTTCGCAGCTACAGGGGGCCTATGGCTACACCTTC
>NA|TRBV15|TRBJ2-7|TRBD1
CATSSSRSGQGAGEQYF
TGTGCCACCAGCAGCTCCAGGTCGGGACAGGGTGCGGGAGAGCAGTACTTC
>many|TRBV20-1|TRBJ1-1|NA
CSARDSGGGLVTEAFF
TGCAGTGCTAGAGATAGTGGTGGGGGTTTGGTCACTGAAGCTTTCTTT
>NA|TRBV2|TRBJ2-1|TRBD2
CASSVGGGLNEQFF
TGTGCCAGCAGTGTGGGCGGGGGGCTCAATGAGCAGTTCTTC